These 10 T cell receptor beta chains were sequenced from one sample in a study of CD8 T cells in Susac syndrome. A quantity of about 0.45 to 1 ug RNA underwent reverse transcription using random hexamers. Each CDR3 protein is one row after TCRdb ran MiXCR on the immunoSEQ multiplex PCR reads. The sample lists 150,000 to 200,000 distinct CDR3 sequences; roughly 95% were seen once. Input material: CD4+ T cells from PBMCs. The source of these receptors is a human donor with multiple sclerosis.

This rearrangement joins TRBV18 to TRBJ2-3; D possibly corresponds to TRBD1 (5 bases). V lost 8 bases and J 0 bases, leaving 12 bases between the germline ends. Germline CDR1 reads KGHSH; CDR2 reads LQKENI. This CDR3 is built from 14 residues. The CDR3, as DNA: TGTGCCAGCGAGGACACTACTAGCACAGATACGCAGTATTTT. Its translation: CASEDTTSTDTQYF.

This rearrangement joins TRBV15 to TRBJ2-6, with D possibly called TRBD1 or TRBD2 (5 bases each). The CDR3 covers 13 residues. Trimming removed 6 bases at V and 5 bases at J, with 8 bases between. The germline V gene has CDR1 LNHNV and CDR2 YYDKDF (reference sequence). The CDR3 DNA reads as TGTGCCACCAGACAGGACTGGGCCAACGTCCTGACTTTC. This sequence encodes CATRQDWANVLTF.

This clonotype was counted once. The chain carries TRBV3-1 and TRBJ2-1, with D unclear. With 3 bases removed from V and 12 bases from J, the gap between germline ends came to 12 bases. The germline V gene encodes CDR1 LGHDT and CDR2 YNNKEL (reference sequence). The CDR3 length is 12 residues. CDR3: CASSQRSRWQFF. CDR3 coding DNA: TGTGCCAGCAGCCAGAGATCGCGTTGGCAGTTCTTC.

The V and J genes are TRBV29-1 and TRBJ2-2, with 7 nucleotides matching TRBD1. Germline values: CDR1 SQVTM, CDR2 ANQGSEA. Trimming at V came to 5 bases and at J to 1 base, leaving 1 base not matched to a gene. CDR3 length: 13 amino acids. CDR3 coding DNA: TGCAGCGTTTGGGACAGGAACACCGGGGAGCTGTTTTTT. Its protein product is CSVWDRNTGELFF.

For the CDR3, the DNA is TGCAGCGTAGGGAGGTTCGGTACCGGGGAGCTGTTTTTT. Protein sequence: CSVGRFGTGELFF. The chain has TRBV29-1 and TRBJ2-2, with D possibly TRBD2 on 6 matching bases. Looked up from germline, CDR1 is SQVTM and CDR2 is ANQGSEA. V lost 6 bases and J lost 5, with 13 bases in between. The CDR3 totals 13 residues.

This chain joins TRBV19 and TRBJ1-6; D remains unclear. The CDR3 contains 13 residues. Germline CDR1 is LNHDA and CDR2 is SQIVND (reference sequence). V gave up 5 bases and J gave up 4 bases, with 6 bases separating them. CDR3: CASSLGYNSPLHF. CDR3 DNA sequence: TGTGCCAGTAGTCTGGGTTATAATTCACCCCTCCACTTT. Using reference TRBV19 and TRBJ1-6 for the parts outside the CDR3, the full variable domain is DGGITQSPKYLFRKEGQNVTLSCEQNLNHDAMYWYRQDPGQGLRLIYYSQIVNDFQKGDIAEGYSVSREKKESFPLTVTSAQKNPTAFYLCASSLGYNSPLHFGNGTRLTVT.

The chain combines TRBV20-1 with TRBJ2-1; TRBD2 aligns across 7 bases. This CDR3 contains 13 residues. CDR1 is DFQATT and CDR2 is SNEGSKA in the germline V gene (reference sequence). V lost 2 bases and J lost 14; bases outside the gene matches: 12. The CDR3 nucleotides read TGCAGTGCTAGACACCAATCCGGGACTAAGGAGTTCTTC. This codes for CSARHQSGTKEFF.

The chain uses TRBV3-1 and TRBJ1-2, with D possibly TRBD1 on 5 matching bases. Between the trimmed V and J ends, which lost 7 bases and 1 base, there was a span of 7 bases. The CDR3 sequence is 12 residues long. Germline V lookup: CDR1 LGHDT, CDR2 YNNKEL (reference sequence). CDR3 protein: CASKGYNYGYTF. In nucleotides, the CDR3 is TGTGCCAGCAAGGGGTATAACTATGGCTACACCTTC. The entire variable domain, with the rest obtained from reference TRBV3-1 and TRBJ1-2, is as follows: DTAVSQTPKYLVTQMGNDKSIKCEQNLGHDTMYWYKQDSKKFLKIMFSYNNKELIINETVPNRFSPKSPDKAHLNLHINSLELGDSAVYFCASKGYNYGYTFGSGTRLTVV.

This clonotype showed up just once. The rearrangement links TRBV5-4 to TRBJ1-2; D ambiguous. The CDR3 covers 14 residues. Trimming removed 0 bases at V and 6 bases at J, with 12 bases between. Germline V gives CDR1 SGHNT, CDR2 YYREEE (reference sequence). In DNA form, the CDR3 reads TGTGCCAGCAGCTTGGAGGCCAGGTTTCATGGCTACACCTTC. It is translated as CASSLEARFHGYTF.

This chain uses TRBV14 with TRBJ1-6, with TRBD1 matching 9 bases. Trimming cost V 1 base and J 0 bases; bases outside gene matches: 4. Germline V lookup: CDR1 SGHDN, CDR2 FVKESK. CDR3 size: 18 residues. The CDR3 nucleotides read TGTGCCAGCAGCCAAGTCGGACAGGGGAACTCCTATAATTCACCCCTCCACTTT. Encoded protein: CASSQVGQGNSYNSPLHF.